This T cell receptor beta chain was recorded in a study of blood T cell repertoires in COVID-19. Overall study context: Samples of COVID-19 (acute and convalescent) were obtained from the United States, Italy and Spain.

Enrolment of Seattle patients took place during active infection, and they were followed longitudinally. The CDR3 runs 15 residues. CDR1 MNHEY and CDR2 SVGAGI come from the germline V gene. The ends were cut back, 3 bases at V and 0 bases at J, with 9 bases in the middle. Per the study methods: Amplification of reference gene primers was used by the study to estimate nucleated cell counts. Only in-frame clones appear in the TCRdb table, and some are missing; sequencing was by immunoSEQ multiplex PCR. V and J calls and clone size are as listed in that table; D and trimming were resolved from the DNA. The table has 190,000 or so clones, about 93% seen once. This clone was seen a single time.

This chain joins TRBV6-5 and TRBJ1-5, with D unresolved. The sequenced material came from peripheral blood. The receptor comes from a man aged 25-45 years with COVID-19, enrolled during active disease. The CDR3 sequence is CASSYSVNSNQPQHF. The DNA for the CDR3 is TGTGCCAGCAGTTATTCCGTTAATAGCAATCAGCCCCAGCATTTT.